Sequencing of this T cell receptor (beta chain) was carried out in a study of siplizumab effects on memory and regulatory T cells. Assay: immunoSEQ multiplex PCR; the TCRdb copy retains only in-frame clones and omits some. The profile covers around 100,000 clones, with around 90% appearing a single time and roughly 0.16% taken by the ten largest. The study, taken as a whole, reports: Tregs that proliferated in siplizumab cultures did not have their suppressive function confirmed. Siplizumab caused a significant drop in alloreactive sequences traceable to unstimulated CD4+ memory cells. On average, nearly 70% of mappable alloreactive CD4+ clones were Treg-derived under siplizumab, against roughly 27% in controls.

Points on this clone: The antigen is unknown.

Trimming took 6 bases from V and 8 from J, leaving 16 bases between them. Germline CDR1 LNHDA, CDR2 SQIVND (reference sequence). The CDR3 runs 14 residues. V usage is TRBV19 and J usage is TRBJ1-4; D not certain. The sample consisted of CD4+ T cells sorted from blood. This receptor was obtained from a human donor in good health. CDR3 nucleotides: TGTGCCAGTAGACGACTCCAAGAGAGGGAAAAACTGTTTTTT. This codes for CASRRLQEREKLFF.